This T cell receptor (beta chain) stems from a study of blood T cell repertoires in COVID-19. The length of the CDR3 is 16 residues. V shed 4 bases and J shed 6 bases, with 20 bases lying between them. Germline CDR1 and CDR2: SGHDN and FVKESK. Here immunoSEQ multiplex PCR was the method, and the copy in TCRdb shows in-frame clones only, minus some. The sample contains some 140,000 clones, about 83% of which appear only once. The table lists this clone with a few counts. This chain links TRBV14 with TRBJ2-3; possible D gene TRBD1, 6 bases. This receptor was obtained from a woman aged 60-70 years with COVID-19, enrolled during active disease. The sample consisted of peripheral blood. CDR3 protein: CASSPSSSRRGDTQYF. As DNA, the CDR3 is TGTGCCAGCAGCCCATCAAGCTCTCGAAGGGGGGATACGCAGTATTTT.